These 4 T cell receptor beta chains were sequenced from one sample in a study of cytotoxic CD8 clonotypes in ibrutinib-treated CLL. Generated by immunoSEQ multiplex PCR, the TCRdb table keeps only in-frame clones and is missing some. This sample has some 63,000 clones, with 90% found just once. The sample here was PBMCs, taken after 12 months of ibrutinib treatment. These receptors all come from a human donor with chronic lymphocytic leukemia.

The chain employs TRBV12-5 and TRBJ2-1; D unresolved. The CDR3 runs to 12 residues. Germline V gene data show CDR1 as LGHNT and CDR2 as FRNRAP. Deletions cut 3 bases from V and 2 bases from J, with 2 bases between. The CDR3, as DNA: TGTGCTAGTGGTTTTCCCTACAATGAGCAGTTCTTC. Its translation: CASGFPYNEQFF.

The V gene is TRBV18, the J gene TRBJ1-2; unclear D gene. This CDR3 has 13 residues. Germline values: CDR1 KGHSH, CDR2 LQKENI. V lost 6 bases and J 10 bases, leaving 18 bases between the germline ends. This CDR3 is CASSPGVTVDYTF. The CDR3 DNA follows: TGTGCCAGCTCCCCAGGCGTTACAGTGGACTACACCTTC.

This chain uses TRBV30 with TRBJ2-7; TRBD1 matches 8 bases. The CDR3 consists of 13 residues. V lost 1 base to trimming and J lost 3 bases; unmatched junction nucleotides: 2. Germline-derived CDR1 and CDR2 are GTSNPN and SVGIG (reference sequence). Here the CDR3 DNA reads TGTGCCTGGAGTGCGGACAGGGACTACGAGCAGTACTTC. Translated: CAWSADRDYEQYF. The variable domain in full, with the rest retrieved from reference TRBV30 and TRBJ2-7, is SQTIHQWPATLVQPVGSPLSLECTVEGTSNPNLYWYRQAAGRGLQLLFYSVGIGQISSEVPQNLSASRPQDRQFILSSKKLLLSDSGFYLCAWSADRDYEQYFGPGTRLTVT.

As DNA, the CDR3 is TGTGCCAGCAGCGGACGTGGCGTACCAGGAGAAAAACTGTTTTTT. Protein product: CASSGRGVPGEKLFF. This chain uses TRBV9 with TRBJ1-4; no clear D gene. Germline V gives CDR1 SGDLS, CDR2 YYNGEE. This CDR3 comprises 15 residues. Trimming took off 3 bases at V and 8 bases at J, with 17 bases between the two ends.